These 23 T cell receptor beta chains came from one sample sequenced in a study of shared clonotypes between healthy human individuals. TCRdb's table, derived via immunoSEQ multiplex PCR, lists solely in-frame clones and lacks some. This table holds roughly 1,500,000 clones, approximately 98.5% found once. Material: naive CD4+ T cells sorted from blood. Subset denoted: CD45RA+ positively selected. Receptor source: a man aged 25 to 40 in good health.

The chain uses TRBV2 and TRBJ1-2; possibly TRBD1 for D (5 bases). The CDR3 consists of 15 residues. Germline V gives CDR1 SNHLY, CDR2 FYNNEI. V was pared by 0 bases and J by 6 bases, with 14 bases between. For the CDR3, the DNA is TGTGCCAGCAGTGAAGCGCTTCGGGGCCGGGATGGCTACACCTTC. This sequence encodes CASSEALRGRDGYTF.

The V and J genes are TRBV7-2 and TRBJ2-7, with D maybe TRBD2 (5 bases). CDR1 SGHTA and CDR2 FQGNSA come from the germline V gene. CDR3 length: 12 residues. V gave up 0 bases and J gave up 6 bases, with 6 bases separating them. CDR3 nucleotides: TGTGCCAGCAGCTTAGCAGGACTCGAGCAGTACTTC. Encoded protein: CASSLAGLEQYF.

The chain recombines TRBV7-9 with TRBJ2-1; the match to TRBD1 covers 7 bases. Trimming cost V 5 bases and J 4 bases; bases outside gene matches: 2. There are 13 residues in the CDR3. From germline, CDR1 is SEHNR and CDR2 FQNEAQ (reference sequence). The CDR3 region has the DNA TGTGCCAGCAGCAAGGGACAGTACAATGAGCAGTTCTTC. Residues: CASSKGQYNEQFF.

The chain uses TRBV7-3 and TRBJ1-1; 8 bases map to TRBD1. The CDR3 length is 13 residues. CDR1 SGHTA and CDR2 FQGTGA come from the germline V gene. Trimming at V came to 3 bases and at J to 6 bases, leaving 3 bases not matched to a gene. CDR3 bases: TGTGCCAGCAGCTTCAGGGGGCTTGCTGAAGCTTTCTTT. It codes for CASSFRGLAEAFF. The variable domain in full, with the rest retrieved from reference TRBV7-3 and TRBJ1-1, is GAGVSQTPSNKVTEKGKYVELRCDPISGHTALYWYRQSLGQGPEFLIYFQGTGAADDSGLPNDRFFAVRPEGSVSTLKIQRTERGDSAVYLCASSFRGLAEAFFGQGTRLTVV.

The genes are TRBV5-6 and TRBJ2-5; unclear D gene. This CDR3 region has 13 residues. The V and J ends lost 1 base and 4 bases respectively, with 8 bases between them. Looked up from germline, CDR1 is SGHDT and CDR2 is YYEEEE. CDR3 region: CASSLSWGETQYF. The DNA for the CDR3 is TGTGCCAGCAGCTTGTCCTGGGGAGAGACCCAGTACTTC.

Written as DNA, the CDR3 is TGTGCCAGCAGCCAGGGCTTCCACTCTGGAAACACCATATATTTT. Protein sequence: CASSQGFHSGNTIYF. This rearrangement joins TRBV14 to TRBJ1-3; D call uncertain. Germline CDR1 reads SGHDN; CDR2 reads FVKESK. The V gene lost 3 bases and the J gene lost 0 bases, with 9 bases spanning the gap. The CDR3 is 15 residues long.

The chain recombines TRBV2 with TRBJ1-4; a possible D gene is TRBD1 (5 bases). The CDR3 runs to 14 residues. V lost 2 bases and J lost 7, with 11 bases in between. The germline gives CDR1 SNHLY, CDR2 FYNNEI. The CDR3 DNA follows: TGTGCCAGCAGTGAAATGGGGGTGGTTGAAAAACTGTTTTTT. Residues: CASSEMGVVEKLFF.

V usage is TRBV10-3 and J usage is TRBJ2-7; no clear D. The CDR3 extends over 14 amino acids. V lost 0 bases and J lost 5, with 11 bases in between. CDR1 is ENHRY and CDR2 is SYGVKD in the germline V gene. CDR3 sequence reads: CAISESRPDHEQYF. In DNA, the CDR3 is TGTGCCATCAGTGAGTCGAGGCCAGACCACGAGCAGTACTTC.

This clone has a single count. The chain is built from TRBV7-9 and TRBJ1-4, with D hard to call. Germline V gives CDR1 SEHNR, CDR2 FQNEAQ (reference sequence). V lost 2 bases and J lost 4, with 8 bases in between. The CDR3 has 14 amino acids. The CDR3 DNA reads TGTGCCAGCAGCTTAACGGGGTTTAATGAAAAACTGTTTTTT. This translates into CASSLTGFNEKLFF.

The V gene is TRBV27, the J gene TRBJ2-3; TRBD2 aligns across 7 bases. CDR3 length: 18 amino acids. J gave up 2 bases and V 4 bases, and 15 bases lay outside the gene matches. Per the germline V gene, CDR1 is MNHEY and CDR2 is SMNVEV (reference sequence). The CDR3 nucleotides read TGTGCCAGCAGTTCTACCCGGATAGCGGGCCCACCCACAGATACGCAGTATTTT. It encodes CASSSTRIAGPPTDTQYF.

This chain connects TRBV7-8 to TRBJ2-5; tentatively, D is TRBD1 (5 bases). Germline CDR1 and CDR2: SGHVS and FQNEAQ. V lost 5 bases and J lost 2, with 9 bases in between. This CDR3 has 13 residues. CDR3 bases: TGTGCCAGCAGCAACCCAGGGCAAGAGACCCAGTACTTC. Amino acids: CASSNPGQETQYF.

The V and J genes are TRBV11-2 and TRBJ2-1; a weak D match, TRBD2 (5 bases). V was cut by 5 bases and J by 7 bases, with 21 bases left in between. Per the germline V gene, CDR1 is SGHAT and CDR2 is FQNNGV. The CDR3 covers 16 residues. The CDR3 DNA sequence: TGTGCCAGCAGCCCCATCCGGGGAGCCGTCTGGAATGAGCAGTTCTTC. This encodes CASSPIRGAVWNEQFF. The variable domain in full, completed from reference TRBV11-2 and TRBJ2-1, reads EAGVAQSPRYKIIEKRQSVAFWCNPISGHATLYWYQQILGQGPKLLIQFQNNGVVDDSQLPKDRFSAERLKGVDSTLKIQPAKLEDSAVYLCASSPIRGAVWNEQFFGPGTRLTVL.

The V gene is TRBV28, the J gene TRBJ1-5, with a weak D call TRBD1 (6 bases). The length of the CDR3 is 14 residues. CDR1 MDHEN and CDR2 SYDVKM come from the germline V gene. Trimming left V 6 bases short and J 3 bases short, with 12 bases between. The CDR3 loop reads CASRTTGANQPQHF. DNA of the CDR3: TGTGCCAGCAGGACGACAGGTGCCAATCAGCCCCAGCATTTT.

The V gene is TRBV5-1, the J gene TRBJ2-5; perhaps TRBD2 as D (6 bases). V lost 2 bases, J lost 5 bases, and 13 bases lay in between. This CDR3 is built from 14 residues. Germline CDR1 SGHRS, CDR2 YFSETQ. The CDR3 DNA follows: TGCGCCAGCAGCTTTGCGGGGTCAGTGGAGACCCAGTACTTC. Its protein is CASSFAGSVETQYF.

This clone was observed a single time. This rearrangement joins TRBV6-5 to TRBJ1-2; D is perhaps TRBD1 (5 bases). CDR3 length: 13 amino acids. Germline loops: CDR1 MNHEY, CDR2 SVGAGI. V shed 4 bases and J shed 7 bases, with 13 bases lying between them. Here the CDR3 DNA reads TGTGCCAGCAGTTTTGGGGCGGGGGGTGGCTACACCTTC. It yields the protein CASSFGAGGGYTF.

This rearrangement joins TRBV13 to TRBJ2-7; TRBD2 aligns across 9 bases. With V trimmed by 0 bases and J by 2 bases, 5 bases remained unmatched. Germline values: CDR1 PRHDT, CDR2 FYEKMQ (reference sequence). This CDR3 is 16 amino acids long. CDR3 in amino acids: CASSLGVGLATYEQYF. The CDR3 nucleotides are TGTGCCAGCAGCTTAGGGGTAGGACTAGCGACCTACGAGCAGTACTTC.

This chain links TRBV5-1 with TRBJ2-7, with TRBD2 matching over 10 bases. This CDR3 has 15 amino acids. CDR1 and CDR2 (germline): SGHRS, YFSETQ. The J segment lost 0 bases and the V segment lost 4 bases, leaving 4 bases of the junction unmatched. The CDR3 DNA sequence: TGCGCCAGCAGCATCGGACTAGCGGACTCCTACGAGCAGTACTTC. It is translated as CASSIGLADSYEQYF.

CDR3 in DNA: TGCGCCAGCAGCCGGGGGGAAACGCTCCAAGAGACCCAGTACTTC. Its protein is CASSRGETLQETQYF. V usage is TRBV5-1 and J usage is TRBJ2-5; TRBD2 agrees at 7 bases. With 4 bases clipped from V and 1 base from J, the junction kept 7 bases outside the gene matches. This CDR3 is built from 15 residues. Germline V gene data show CDR1 as SGHRS and CDR2 as YFSETQ.

V usage is TRBV5-4 and J usage is TRBJ2-3, with a possible D match to TRBD2 (5 bases). Germline CDR1 is SGHNT and CDR2 is YYREEE (reference sequence). The CDR3 contains 13 residues. Trimming pared 3 bases from V and 3 bases from J, leaving 8 bases between. In nucleotides, the CDR3 is TGTGCCAGCAGCTCCCGGGATACAGATACGCAGTATTTT. Its translation: CASSSRDTDTQYF.

The chain couples TRBV19 to TRBJ2-2; 7 bases align to TRBD1. The CDR3 is 15 amino acids. Losses at the gene ends were 6 bases for V and 1 base for J; bases not matched to a gene: 5. The germline CDR1 and CDR2 sequences are LNHDA and SQIVND (reference sequence). CDR3 in amino acids: CASSRQGWNTGELFF. The CDR3 bases are TGTGCCAGTAGCCGACAGGGCTGGAACACCGGGGAGCTGTTTTTT.

This chain joins TRBV28 and TRBJ2-7; 8 nucleotides match TRBD2. This CDR3 has 15 amino acids. The germline V gene encodes CDR1 MDHEN and CDR2 SYDVKM. Trimming took 5 bases from V and 2 from J; bases not matched to a gene: 8. The CDR3 coding sequence is TGTGCCAGCAGTCCAGGGACTAGATCCCCCTACGAGCAGTACTTC. Its translation: CASSPGTRSPYEQYF.

This chain links TRBV2 with TRBJ2-2; D might be TRBD2 (5 bases). The CDR3 has 14 residues. V dropped 3 bases and J dropped 8 bases, with 13 bases sitting between them. CDR1 is SNHLY and CDR2 is FYNNEI in the germline V gene. This CDR3 reads CASSDWRLGGELFF. In DNA, the CDR3 is TGTGCCAGCAGTGATTGGAGGCTAGGGGGGGAGCTGTTTTTT.

V usage is TRBV10-1 and J usage is TRBJ2-1; TRBD1 aligns across 7 bases. The CDR3 has 13 residues. Germline CDR1 and CDR2: WNHNN and SYGVQD (reference sequence). The trim removed 4 bases at V and 9 bases at J, leaving 6 bases unmatched. DNA for the CDR3: TGCGCCAGCAGTGGAGACAGGGTTCGTGAGCAGTTCTTC. The encoded protein is CASSGDRVREQFF.